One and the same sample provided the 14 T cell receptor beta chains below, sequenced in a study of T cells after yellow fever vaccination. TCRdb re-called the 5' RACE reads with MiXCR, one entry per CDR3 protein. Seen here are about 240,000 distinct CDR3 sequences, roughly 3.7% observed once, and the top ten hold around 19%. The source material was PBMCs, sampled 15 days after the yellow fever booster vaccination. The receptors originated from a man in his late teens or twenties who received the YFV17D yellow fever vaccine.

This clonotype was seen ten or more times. The CDR3 protein is CATSTLGQNQPQHF. CDR3 nucleotide sequence: TGTGCCACCAGCACCTTAGGTCAGAATCAGCCCCAGCATTTT. The gene calls are TRBV15 and TRBJ1-5; D is undetermined. The V end was cut by 4 bases, the J end by 4 bases, with 11 bases between. There are 14 residues in the CDR3. Germline V CDR1 and CDR2: LNHNV, YYDKDF (reference sequence). Together with reference TRBV15 and TRBJ1-5, the CDR3 gives the full variable domain: DAMVIQNPRYQVTQFGKPVTLSCSQTLNHNVMYWYQQKSSQAPKLLFHYYDKDFNNEADTPDNFQSRRPNTSFCFLDIRSPGLGDTAMYLCATSTLGQNQPQHFGDGTRLSIL.

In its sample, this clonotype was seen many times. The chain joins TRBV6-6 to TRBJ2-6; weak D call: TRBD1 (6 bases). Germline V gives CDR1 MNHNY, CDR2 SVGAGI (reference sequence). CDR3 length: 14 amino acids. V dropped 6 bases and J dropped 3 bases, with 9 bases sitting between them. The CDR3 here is CASSTGFGANVLTF. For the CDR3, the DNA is TGTGCCAGCAGCACAGGGTTTGGGGCCAACGTCCTGACTTTC.

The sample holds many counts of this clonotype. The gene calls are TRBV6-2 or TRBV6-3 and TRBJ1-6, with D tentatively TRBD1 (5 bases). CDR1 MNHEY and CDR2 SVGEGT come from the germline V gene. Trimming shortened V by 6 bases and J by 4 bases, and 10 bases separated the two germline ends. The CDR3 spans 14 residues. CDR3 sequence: CASRMGGYNSPLHF. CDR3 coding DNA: TGTGCCAGCAGGATGGGGGGATATAATTCACCCCTCCACTTT.

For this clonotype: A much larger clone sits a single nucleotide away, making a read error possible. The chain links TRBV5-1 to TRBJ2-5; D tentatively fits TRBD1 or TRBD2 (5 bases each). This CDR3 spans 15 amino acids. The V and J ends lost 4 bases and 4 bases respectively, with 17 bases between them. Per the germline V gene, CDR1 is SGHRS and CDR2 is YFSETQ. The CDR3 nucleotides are TGCGCCAGCAGCCTGGGACCGGGGATTCGAGAGACCCAGTACTTC. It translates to CASSLGPGIRETQYF.

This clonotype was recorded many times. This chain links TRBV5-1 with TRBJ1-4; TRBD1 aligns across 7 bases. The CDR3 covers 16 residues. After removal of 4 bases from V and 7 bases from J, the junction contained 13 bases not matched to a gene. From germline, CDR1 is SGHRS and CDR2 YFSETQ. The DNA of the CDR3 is TGCGCCAGCAGCCCAACGGTGGGACAGCGGCTTGAAAAACTGTTTTTT. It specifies CASSPTVGQRLEKLFF.

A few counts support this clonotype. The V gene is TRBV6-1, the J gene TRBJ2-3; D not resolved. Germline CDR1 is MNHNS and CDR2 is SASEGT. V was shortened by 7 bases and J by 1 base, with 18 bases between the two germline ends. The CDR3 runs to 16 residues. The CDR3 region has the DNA TGTGCCAGCACCCTGGACCTCCGACGCCGCACAGATACGCAGTATTTT. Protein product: CASTLDLRRRTDTQYF.

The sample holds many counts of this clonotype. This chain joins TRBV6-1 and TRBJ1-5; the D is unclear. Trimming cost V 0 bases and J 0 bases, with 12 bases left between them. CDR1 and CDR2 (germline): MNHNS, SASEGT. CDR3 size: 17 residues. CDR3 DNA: TGTGCCAGCAGTGAAGCTGGGAACACTTATAGCAATCAGCCCCAGCATTTT. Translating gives CASSEAGNTYSNQPQHF.

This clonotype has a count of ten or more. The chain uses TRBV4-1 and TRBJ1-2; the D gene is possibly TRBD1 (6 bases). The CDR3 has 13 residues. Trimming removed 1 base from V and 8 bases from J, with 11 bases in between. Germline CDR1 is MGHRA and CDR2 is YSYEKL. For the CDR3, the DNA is TGCGCCAGCAGCCAAGGCCCAGGGGAGGGCTACACCTTC. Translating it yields CASSQGPGEGYTF.

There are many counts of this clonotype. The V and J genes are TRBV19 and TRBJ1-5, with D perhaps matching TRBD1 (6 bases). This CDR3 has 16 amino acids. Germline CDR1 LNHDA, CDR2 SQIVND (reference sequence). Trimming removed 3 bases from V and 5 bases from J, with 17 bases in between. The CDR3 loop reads CASSMFMAQGYQPQHF. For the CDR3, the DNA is TGTGCCAGTAGTATGTTCATGGCTCAGGGGTATCAGCCCCAGCATTTT.

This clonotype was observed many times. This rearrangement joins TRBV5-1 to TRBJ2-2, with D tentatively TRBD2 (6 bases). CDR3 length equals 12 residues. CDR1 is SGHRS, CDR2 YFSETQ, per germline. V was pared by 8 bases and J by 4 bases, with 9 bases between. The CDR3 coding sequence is TGCGCCAGTGTCGGGGGCACCGGGGAGCTGTTTTTT. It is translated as CASVGGTGELFF. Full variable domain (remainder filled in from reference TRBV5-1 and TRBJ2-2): KAGVTQTPRYLIKTRGQQVTLSCSPISGHRSVSWYQQTPGQGLQFLFEYFSETQRNKGNFPGRFSGRQFSNSRSEMNVSTLELGDSALYLCASVGGTGELFFGEGSRLTVL.

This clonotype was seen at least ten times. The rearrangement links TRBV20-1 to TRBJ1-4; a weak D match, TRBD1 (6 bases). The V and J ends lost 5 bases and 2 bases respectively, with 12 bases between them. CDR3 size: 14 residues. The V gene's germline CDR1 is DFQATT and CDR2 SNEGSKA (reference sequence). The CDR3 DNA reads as TGCAGTGCTTACTATGGACAGACTAATGAAAAACTGTTTTTT. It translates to CSAYYGQTNEKLFF.

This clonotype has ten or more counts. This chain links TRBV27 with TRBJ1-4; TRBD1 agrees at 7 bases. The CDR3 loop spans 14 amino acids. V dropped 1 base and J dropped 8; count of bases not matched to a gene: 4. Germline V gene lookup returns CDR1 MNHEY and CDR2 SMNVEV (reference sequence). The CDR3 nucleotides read TGTGCCAGCAGTTTATTCAGGGGGGGGGAAAAACTGTTTTTT. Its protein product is CASSLFRGGEKLFF.

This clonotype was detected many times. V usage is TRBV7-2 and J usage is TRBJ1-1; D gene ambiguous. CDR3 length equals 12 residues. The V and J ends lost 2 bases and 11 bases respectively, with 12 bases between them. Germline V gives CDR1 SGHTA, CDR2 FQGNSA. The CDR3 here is CASSLWRGTAFF. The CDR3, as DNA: TGTGCCAGCAGCTTATGGCGGGGAACCGCTTTCTTT.

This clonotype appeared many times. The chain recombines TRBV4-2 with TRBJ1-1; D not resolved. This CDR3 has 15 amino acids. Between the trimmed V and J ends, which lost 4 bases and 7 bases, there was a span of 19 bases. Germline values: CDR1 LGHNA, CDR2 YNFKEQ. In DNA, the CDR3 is TGTGCCAGCAGCCTGGAGATAGGGAAGTCGGGTGAAGCTTTCTTT. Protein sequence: CASSLEIGKSGEAFF.